This is a list of T cell receptor beta chains from one sample in a study of blood T cell repertoires in COVID-19. Measured with immunoSEQ multiplex PCR; TCRdb has only the in-frame clones, and not every one. This sample has about 92,000 clones, with 65% to 90% found just once. Sequencing was done on a sample of peripheral blood. These receptors were obtained from a woman of 80 years or more with active or convalescent COVID-19. Each CDR3 is given with its conserved first and last residue. Each record gives: J gene, clone size, V gene, D gene, CDR3 protein, CDR3 DNA. A D gene is named only where the DNA matches it firmly. Expanded clones are given a class, and other clones once, few, many or no size at all.

TRBJ2-1 . TRBV7-8 TRBD1 CASSPQHRGPYNEQFF TGTGCCAGCAGCCCCCAACACAGGGGGCCTTACAATGAGCAGTTCTTC
TRBJ1-2 . TRBV29-1 TRBD1 CSVGGTEPYYGYTF TGCAGCGTTGGAGGGACAGAGCCTTACTATGGCTACACCTTC
TRBJ2-1 . TRBV9 TRBD2 CASSVAGGIGLAGIEQFF TGTGCCAGCAGCGTAGCTGGGGGGATTGGACTAGCGGGAATTGAGCAGTTCTTC
TRBJ2-3 . TRBV5-1 . CASSPGRSAGAEDTQYF TGCGCCAGCAGCCCTGGGAGGAGCGCGGGGGCGGAGGATACGCAGTATTTT
TRBJ1-1 . TRBV5-1 TRBD1 CASSYGQGRGSEAFF TGCGCCAGCAGCTATGGACAGGGCCGTGGGAGTGAAGCTTTCTTT
TRBJ1-3 . TRBV9 . CASSADSGNTIYF TGTGCCAGCAGCGCGGACAGCGGAAACACCATATATTTT
TRBJ2-3 few TRBV4-2 . CASSQIQGLGGTDTQYF TGTGCCAGCAGCCAAATCCAGGGGTTGGGCGGGACAGATACGCAGTATTTT
TRBJ2-3 . TRBV7-9 TRBD2 CASTAGGNTDTQYF TGTGCCAGCACAGCGGGGGGGAATACAGATACGCAGTATTTT
TRBJ2-5 few TRBV11-3 . CASSLGYRAQETQYF TGTGCCAGCAGCTTAGGTTACAGGGCCCAAGAGACCCAGTACTTC
TRBJ1-1 . TRBV5-1 TRBD1 CASSLGQGRTEAFF TGCGCCAGCAGCTTAGGACAGGGTCGCACTGAAGCTTTCTTT
TRBJ2-1 . TRBV7-6 . CASSLTDPRDEQFF TGTGCCAGCAGCTTAACGGACCCGAGGGATGAGCAGTTCTTC
TRBJ1-1 . TRBV5-1 . CASSEQGLDTEAFF TGCGCCAGCAGCGAACAGGGTTTGGACACTGAAGCTTTCTTT
TRBJ2-7 . TRBV5-4 . CASSLGSGPVYEQYF TGTGCCAGCAGCTTGGGGAGCGGGCCCGTCTACGAGCAGTACTTC
TRBJ2-5 . TRBV6-5 . CASSSSGETQYF TGTGCCAGCAGCTCCTCAGGGGAGACCCAGTACTTC
TRBJ1-2 . TRBV6-2/TRBV6-3 . CASSPSSGYYGYTF TGTGCCAGCAGTCCCTCCTCAGGGTACTATGGCTACACCTTC